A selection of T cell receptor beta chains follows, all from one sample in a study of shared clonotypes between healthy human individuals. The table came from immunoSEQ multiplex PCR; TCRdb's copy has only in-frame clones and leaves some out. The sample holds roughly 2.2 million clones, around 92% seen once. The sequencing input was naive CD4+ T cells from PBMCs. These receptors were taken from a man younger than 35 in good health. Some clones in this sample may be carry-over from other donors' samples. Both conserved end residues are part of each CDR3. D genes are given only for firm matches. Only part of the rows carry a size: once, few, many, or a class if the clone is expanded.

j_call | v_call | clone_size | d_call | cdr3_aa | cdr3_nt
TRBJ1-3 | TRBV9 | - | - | CASSVATNTGNTIYF | TGTGCCAGCAGCGTAGCTACGAATACTGGAAACACCATATATTTT
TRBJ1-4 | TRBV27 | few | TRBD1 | CASSRGGVRKF | TGTGCCAGCTCCAGAGGGGGCGTCAGGAAATTT
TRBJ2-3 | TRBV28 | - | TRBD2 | CASSSRLAAITDTQYF | TGTGCCAGCAGTTCGAGACTAGCGGCTATAACAGATACGCAGTATTTT
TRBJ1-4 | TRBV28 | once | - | CASRGRDEKLFF | TGTGCCAGCAGGGGGAGGGATGAAAAACTGTTTTTT
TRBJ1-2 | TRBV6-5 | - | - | CASSYVATVPNYGYTF | TGTGCCAGCAGTTATGTCGCGACAGTTCCTAACTATGGCTACACCTTC
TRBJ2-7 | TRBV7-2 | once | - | CASSLVGAASIYEQYF | TGTGCCAGCAGCTTAGTCGGGGCAGCGTCTATTTACGAGCAGTACTTC
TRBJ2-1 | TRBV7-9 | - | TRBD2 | CASTPWASGRDEQFF | TGTGCCAGCACCCCTTGGGCTAGCGGGAGGGATGAGCAGTTCTTC
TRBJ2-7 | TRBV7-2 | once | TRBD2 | CASSVGLAGGEQYF | TGTGCCAGCAGCGTTGGACTAGCGGGGGGAGAGCAGTACTTC
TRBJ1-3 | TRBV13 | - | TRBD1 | CASSPGGSGNTIYF | TGTGCCAGCAGCCCAGGGGGATCTGGAAACACCATATATTTT
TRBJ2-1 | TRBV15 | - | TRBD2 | CATSTRTSGSNEQFF | TGTGCCACCAGCACCCGGACTAGCGGGAGTAATGAGCAGTTCTTC
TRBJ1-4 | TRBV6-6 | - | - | CASSRGAREKLFF | TGTGCCAGCAGCCGAGGGGCCCGCGAAAAACTGTTTTTT
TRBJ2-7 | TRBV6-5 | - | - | CASSYIGAYEQYF | TGTGCCAGCAGTTACATCGGGGCCTACGAGCAGTACTTC
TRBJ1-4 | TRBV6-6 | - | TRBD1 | CASRTQGEDEKLFF | TGTGCCAGCAGGACCCAGGGGGAAGATGAAAAACTGTTTTTT
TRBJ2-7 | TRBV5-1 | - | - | CASSLAEGAYEQYF | TGCGCCAGCAGCTTAGCGGAGGGGGCGTACGAGCAGTACTTC
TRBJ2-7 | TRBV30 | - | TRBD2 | CACRGVGRSYEQYF | TGTGCCTGCCGGGGGGTGGGCCGTTCCTACGAGCAGTACTTC
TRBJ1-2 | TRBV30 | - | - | CAWSWGNYGYTF | TGTGCCTGGAGTTGGGGAAACTATGGCTACACCTTC
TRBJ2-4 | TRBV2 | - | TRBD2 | CASSEAGTSGSLRGF | TGTGCCAGCAGTGAAGCGGGGACTAGCGGGAGTTTGAGGGGCTTC
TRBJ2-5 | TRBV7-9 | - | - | CASSSLLTGETQYF | TGTGCCAGCAGCTCCCTCTTAACGGGAGAGACCCAGTACTTC
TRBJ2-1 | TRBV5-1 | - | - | CASSLGATQGNEQFF | TGCGCCAGCAGTCTAGGGGCTACTCAGGGAAATGAGCAGTTCTTC
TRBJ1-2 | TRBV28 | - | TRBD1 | CASSPGQGGHGYTF | TGTGCCAGCAGCCCAGGACAGGGGGGACATGGCTACACCTTC
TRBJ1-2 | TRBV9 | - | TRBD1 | CASSVSGQPNYGYTF | TGTGCCAGCAGCGTTTCGGGACAGCCTAACTATGGCTACACCTTC
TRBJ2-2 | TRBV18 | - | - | CASSEFWDGELFF | TGTGCCAGCTCCGAATTTTGGGACGGGGAGCTGTTTTTT
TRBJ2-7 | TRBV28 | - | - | CASTPAGAINSYEQYF | TGTGCCAGCACCCCCGCAGGGGCGATAAACTCCTACGAGCAGTACTTC
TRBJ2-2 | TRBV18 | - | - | CASSPYLVTGELFF | TGTGCCAGCTCACCGTATCTTGTCACCGGGGAGCTGTTTTTT
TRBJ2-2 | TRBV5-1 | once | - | CASSLDPSGTGELFF | TGCGCCAGCAGCTTGGACCCAAGTGGGACCGGGGAGCTGTTTTTT
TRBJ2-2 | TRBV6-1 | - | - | CASRVPNTGELFF | TGTGCCAGCAGGGTTCCGAACACCGGGGAGCTGTTTTTT
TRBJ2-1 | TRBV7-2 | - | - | CASSLGGLTYNEQFF | TGTGCCAGCAGCTTAGGTGGACTAACCTACAATGAGCAGTTCTTC
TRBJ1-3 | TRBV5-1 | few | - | CASSLDVGNTIYF | TGCGCCAGCAGCCTGGACGTTGGAAACACCATATATTTT
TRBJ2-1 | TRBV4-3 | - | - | CASSQLVVGQTGKQFF | TGCGCCAGCAGCCAACTAGTGGTAGGGCAGACAGGAAAGCAGTTCTTC
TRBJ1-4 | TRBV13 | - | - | CASSSSGSGTNEKLFF | TGTGCCAGCAGCTCGTCGGGGTCGGGGACTAATGAAAAACTGTTTTTT
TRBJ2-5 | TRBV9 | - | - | CASSSRGQYQETQYF | TGTGCCAGCAGCTCCCGCGGACAGTACCAAGAGACCCAGTACTTC
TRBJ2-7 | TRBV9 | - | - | CASSVAPFSSSYEQYF | TGTGCCAGCAGCGTAGCTCCCTTTTCGAGCTCCTACGAGCAGTACTTC
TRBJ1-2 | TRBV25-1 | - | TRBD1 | CASSDYRDSYGYTF | TGTGCCAGCAGTGACTACCGGGACAGCTATGGCTACACCTTC
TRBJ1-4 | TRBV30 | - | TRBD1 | CAATGGWSEKLFF | TGTGCCGCCACAGGGGGCTGGAGTGAAAAACTGTTTTTT
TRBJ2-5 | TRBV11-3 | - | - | CASSVRGLGGETQYF | TGTGCCAGCAGCGTCCGGGGCCTGGGTGGGGAGACCCAGTACTTC
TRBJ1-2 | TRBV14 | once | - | CASSQVSHGYTF | TGTGCCAGCAGCCAAGTCAGCCATGGCTACACCTTC
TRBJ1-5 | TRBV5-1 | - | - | CASSLDSRNQPQHF | TGCGCCAGCAGCTTAGACAGCCGAAATCAGCCCCAGCATTTT
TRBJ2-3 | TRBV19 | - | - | CASSIRRDTQYF | TGTGCCAGTAGTATCAGGCGAGATACGCAGTATTTT
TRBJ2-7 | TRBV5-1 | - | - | CASSGTGPFYEQYF | TGCGCCAGCAGCGGAACGGGGCCTTTCTACGAGCAGTACTTC
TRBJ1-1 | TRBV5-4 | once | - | CASSLGGDTEAFF | TGTGCCAGCAGCTTGGGGGGGGACACTGAAGCTTTCTTT
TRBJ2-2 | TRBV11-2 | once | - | CASSAKLSSRLNTGELFF | TGTGCCAGCAGCGCGAAGTTGTCTAGCCGTCTGAACACCGGGGAGCTGTTTTTT